This entry lists 4 T cell receptor beta chains sequenced from one sample in a study of blood T cell repertoires in COVID-19. Data came from immunoSEQ multiplex PCR; TCRdb stores just in-frame clones and leaves some out. Among around 250,000 clones listed, around nine tenths were seen once. Sequencing was carried out using peripheral blood. The receptors were gathered from a woman in her sixties who had recovered from COVID-19.

The V and J genes are TRBV9 and TRBJ2-7; tentative D call: TRBD2 (6 bases). Trimming took 0 bases from V and 5 from J, leaving 15 bases between them. CDR1 SGDLS and CDR2 YYNGEE come from the germline V gene. CDR3 length equals 15 residues. Written as DNA, the CDR3 is TGTGCCAGCAGCGTAGCAGGGTACGGGGGTAACGAGCAGTACTTC. Translation: CASSVAGYGGNEQYF.

The CDR3 sequence is CASSSDYTAYEQYF. Here the CDR3 DNA reads TGTGCCAGCAGCTCAGATTACACCGCCTACGAGCAGTACTTC. The V call is TRBV7-2, the J call TRBJ2-7; no clear D. The CDR3 sequence is 14 residues long. V shed 4 bases and J shed 2 bases, with 12 bases lying between them. Germline lookup yields CDR1 SGHTA and CDR2 FQGNSA.

This clone occurred many times. The chain links TRBV6-5 to TRBJ1-1; 7 nucleotides agree with TRBD1. Per the germline V gene, CDR1 is MNHEY and CDR2 is SVGAGI. Germline trimming cut 4 bases from V and 6 bases from J; bases unmatched to any gene: 5. The CDR3 has 13 amino acids. The CDR3 is CASSFSQGAEAFF. The CDR3 nucleotides are TGTGCCAGCAGTTTTTCGCAGGGGGCTGAAGCTTTCTTT.

The chain uses TRBV19 and TRBJ2-3; 9 bases agree with TRBD1. CDR1 and CDR2 from the germline V gene are LNHDA and SQIVND (reference sequence). V lost 4 bases and J lost 5; bases outside the gene matches: 7. CDR3 length: 15 residues. CDR3 DNA sequence: TGTGCCAGTAGTACATCCGGGACAGGGCGAGATACGCAGTATTTT. This codes for CASSTSGTGRDTQYF.